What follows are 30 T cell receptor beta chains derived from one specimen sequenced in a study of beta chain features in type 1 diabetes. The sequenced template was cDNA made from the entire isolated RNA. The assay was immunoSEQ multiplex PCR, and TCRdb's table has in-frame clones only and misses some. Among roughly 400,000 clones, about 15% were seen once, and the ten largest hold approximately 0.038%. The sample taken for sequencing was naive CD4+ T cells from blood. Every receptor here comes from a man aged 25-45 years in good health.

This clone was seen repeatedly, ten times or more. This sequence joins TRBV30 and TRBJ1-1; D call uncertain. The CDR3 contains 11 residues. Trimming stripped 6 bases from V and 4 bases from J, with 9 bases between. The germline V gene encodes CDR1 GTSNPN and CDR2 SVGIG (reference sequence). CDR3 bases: TGTGCCTGCCGAGGTGGCACTGAAGCTTTCTTT. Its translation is CACRGGTEAFF.

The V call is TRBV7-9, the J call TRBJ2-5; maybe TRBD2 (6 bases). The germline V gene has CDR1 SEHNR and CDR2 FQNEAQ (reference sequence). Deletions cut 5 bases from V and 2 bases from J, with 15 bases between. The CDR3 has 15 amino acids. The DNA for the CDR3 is TGTGCCAGCAGCCCCCCGGTGGGGGGTCAAGAGACCCAGTACTTC. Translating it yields CASSPPVGGQETQYF.

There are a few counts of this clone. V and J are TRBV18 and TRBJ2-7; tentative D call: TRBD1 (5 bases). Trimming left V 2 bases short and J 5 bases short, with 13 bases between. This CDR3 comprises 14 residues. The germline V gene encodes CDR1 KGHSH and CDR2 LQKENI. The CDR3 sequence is CASSPAGLVDEQYF. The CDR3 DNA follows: TGTGCCAGCTCACCAGCAGGGTTAGTGGACGAGCAGTACTTC.

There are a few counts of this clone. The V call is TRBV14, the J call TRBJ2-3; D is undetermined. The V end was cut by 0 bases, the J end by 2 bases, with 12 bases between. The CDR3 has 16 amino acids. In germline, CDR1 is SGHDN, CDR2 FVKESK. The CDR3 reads CASSQEGYPSTDTQYF. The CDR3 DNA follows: TGTGCCAGCAGCCAAGAGGGCTACCCATCCACAGATACGCAGTATTTT.

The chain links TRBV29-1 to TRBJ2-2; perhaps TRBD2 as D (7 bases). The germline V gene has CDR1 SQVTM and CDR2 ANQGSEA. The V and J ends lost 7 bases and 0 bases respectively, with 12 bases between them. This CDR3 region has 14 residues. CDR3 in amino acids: CSACGGPNTGELFF. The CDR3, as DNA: TGCAGCGCCTGCGGGGGCCCGAACACCGGGGAGCTGTTTTTT.

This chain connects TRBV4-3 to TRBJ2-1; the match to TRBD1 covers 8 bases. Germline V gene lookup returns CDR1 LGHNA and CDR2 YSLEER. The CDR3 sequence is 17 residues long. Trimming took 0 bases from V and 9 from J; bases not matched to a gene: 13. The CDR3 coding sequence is TGCGCCAGCAGCCAAGAATCGACCACAGGGGGAACCGGTGAGCAGTTCTTC. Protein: CASSQESTTGGTGEQFF.

The CDR3 loop is CSVEADMNTEAFF. The CDR3 DNA is TGCAGCGTTGAGGCGGACATGAACACTGAAGCTTTCTTT. The V and J genes are TRBV29-1 and TRBJ1-1; the D gene is possibly TRBD1 (5 bases). This CDR3 has 13 amino acids. CDR1 SQVTM and CDR2 ANQGSEA come from the germline V gene. V lost 3 bases to trimming and J lost 0 bases, with 8 bases between them.

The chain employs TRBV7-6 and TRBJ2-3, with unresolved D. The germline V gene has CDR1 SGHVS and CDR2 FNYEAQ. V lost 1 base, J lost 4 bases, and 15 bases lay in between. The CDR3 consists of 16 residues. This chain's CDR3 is CASSLVGLVSSDTQYF. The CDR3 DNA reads TGTGCCAGCAGCTTAGTAGGGCTAGTTTCTTCAGATACGCAGTATTTT.

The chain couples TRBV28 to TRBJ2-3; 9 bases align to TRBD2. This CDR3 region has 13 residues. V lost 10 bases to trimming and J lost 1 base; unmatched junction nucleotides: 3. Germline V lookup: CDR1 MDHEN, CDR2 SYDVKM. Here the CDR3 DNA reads TGTGCCACCCGGACTAGCGGCACAGATACGCAGTATTTT. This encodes CATRTSGTDTQYF. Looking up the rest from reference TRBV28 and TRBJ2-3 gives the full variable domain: DVKVTQSSRYLVKRTGEKVFLECVQDMDHENMFWYRQDPGLGLRLIYFSYDVKMKEKGDIPEGYSVSREKKERFSLILESASTNQTSMYLCATRTSGTDTQYFGPGTRLTVL.

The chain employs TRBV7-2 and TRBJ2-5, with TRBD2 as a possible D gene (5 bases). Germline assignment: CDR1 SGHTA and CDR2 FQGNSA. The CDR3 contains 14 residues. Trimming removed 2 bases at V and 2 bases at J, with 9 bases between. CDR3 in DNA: TGTGCCAGCAGCTTAATGGGGAGACAAGAGACCCAGTACTTC. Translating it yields CASSLMGRQETQYF.

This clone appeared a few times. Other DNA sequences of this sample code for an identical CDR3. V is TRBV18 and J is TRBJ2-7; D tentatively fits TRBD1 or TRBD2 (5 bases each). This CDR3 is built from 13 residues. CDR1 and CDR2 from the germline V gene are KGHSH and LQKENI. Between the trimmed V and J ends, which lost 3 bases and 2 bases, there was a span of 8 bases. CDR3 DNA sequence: TGTGCCAGCTCACCGGGGACGGCCTACGAGCAGTACGTC. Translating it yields CASSPGTAYEQYV.

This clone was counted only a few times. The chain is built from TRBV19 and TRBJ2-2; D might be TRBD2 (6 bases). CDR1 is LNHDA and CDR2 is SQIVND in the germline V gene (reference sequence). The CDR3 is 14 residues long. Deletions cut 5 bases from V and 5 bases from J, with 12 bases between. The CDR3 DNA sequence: TGTGCCAGTAGTTGGAGGGAGATTACCGGGGAGCTGTTTTTT. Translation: CASSWREITGELFF.

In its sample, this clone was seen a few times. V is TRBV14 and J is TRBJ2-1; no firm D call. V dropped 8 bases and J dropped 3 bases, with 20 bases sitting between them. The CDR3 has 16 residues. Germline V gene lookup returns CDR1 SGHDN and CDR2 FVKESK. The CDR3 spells CASQRASPTNYNEQFF. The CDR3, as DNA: TGTGCCAGCCAAAGGGCTAGTCCTACCAACTACAATGAGCAGTTCTTC.

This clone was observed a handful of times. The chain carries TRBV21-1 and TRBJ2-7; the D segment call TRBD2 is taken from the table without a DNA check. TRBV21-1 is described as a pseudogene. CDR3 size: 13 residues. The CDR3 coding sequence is TGTGCCAGCACTGCGGGAGTGGTATACGAGCAGTACGTC. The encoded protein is CASTAGVVYEQYV.

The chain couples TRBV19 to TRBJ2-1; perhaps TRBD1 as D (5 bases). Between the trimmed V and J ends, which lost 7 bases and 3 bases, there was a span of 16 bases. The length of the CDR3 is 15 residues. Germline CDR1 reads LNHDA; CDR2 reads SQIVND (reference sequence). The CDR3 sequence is CASNGQGLGYNEQFF. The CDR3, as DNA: TGTGCCAGTAATGGTCAGGGTTTGGGCTACAATGAGCAGTTCTTC.

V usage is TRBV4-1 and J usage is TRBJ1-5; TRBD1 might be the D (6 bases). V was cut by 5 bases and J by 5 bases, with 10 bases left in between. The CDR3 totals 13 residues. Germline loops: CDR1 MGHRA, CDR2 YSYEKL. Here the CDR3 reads CASSARGHQPQHF. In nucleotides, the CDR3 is TGCGCCAGCAGCGCACGGGGGCATCAGCCCCAGCATTTT.

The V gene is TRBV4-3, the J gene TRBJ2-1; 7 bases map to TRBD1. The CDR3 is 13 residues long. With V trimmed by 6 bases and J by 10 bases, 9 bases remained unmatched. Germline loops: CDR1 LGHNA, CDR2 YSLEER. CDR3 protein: CASRRTRGQEQFF. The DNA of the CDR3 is TGCGCCAGCAGACGAACCAGGGGACAGGAGCAGTTCTTC.

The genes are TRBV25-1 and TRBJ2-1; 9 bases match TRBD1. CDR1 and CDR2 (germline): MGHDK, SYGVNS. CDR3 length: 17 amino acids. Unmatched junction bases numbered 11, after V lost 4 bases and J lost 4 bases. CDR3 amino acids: CASSASYRGRRYNEQFF. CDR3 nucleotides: TGTGCCAGCAGTGCTTCGTACAGGGGGCGAAGGTACAATGAGCAGTTCTTC.

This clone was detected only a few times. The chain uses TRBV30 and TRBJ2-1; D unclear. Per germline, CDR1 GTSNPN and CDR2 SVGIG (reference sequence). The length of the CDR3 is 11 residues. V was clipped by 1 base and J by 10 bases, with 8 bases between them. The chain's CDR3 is CAWSGVEEQFF. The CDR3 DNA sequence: TGTGCCTGGAGTGGGGTAGAAGAGCAGTTCTTC. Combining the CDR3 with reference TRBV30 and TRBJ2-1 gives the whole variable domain SQTIHQWPATLVQPVGSPLSLECTVEGTSNPNLYWYRQAAGRGLQLLFYSVGIGQISSEVPQNLSASRPQDRQFILSSKKLLLSDSGFYLCAWSGVEEQFFGPGTRLTVL.

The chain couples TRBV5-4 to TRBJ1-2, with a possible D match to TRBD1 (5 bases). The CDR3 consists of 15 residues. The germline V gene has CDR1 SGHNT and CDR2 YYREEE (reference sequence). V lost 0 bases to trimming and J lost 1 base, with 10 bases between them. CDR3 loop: CASSLEGAFNYGYTF. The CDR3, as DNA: TGTGCCAGCAGCTTGGAAGGGGCTTTTAACTATGGCTACACCTTC.

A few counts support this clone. CDR3 loop: CASSPGQGINQPQHF. For the CDR3, the DNA is TGTGCCAGCAGCCCAGGACAGGGCATAAATCAGCCCCAGCATTTT. The genes are TRBV5-4 and TRBJ1-5; 8 bases map to TRBD1. From germline, CDR1 is SGHNT and CDR2 YYREEE (reference sequence). The CDR3 sequence is 15 residues long. V trimming: 4 bases; J trimming: 4 bases; junction bases outside the gene matches: 7.

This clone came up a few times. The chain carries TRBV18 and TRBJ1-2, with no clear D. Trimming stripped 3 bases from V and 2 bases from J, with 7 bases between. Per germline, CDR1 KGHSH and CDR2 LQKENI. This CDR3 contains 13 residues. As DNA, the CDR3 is TGTGCCAGCTCACCGGCGACAAACTATGGCTACACCTTC. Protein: CASSPATNYGYTF.

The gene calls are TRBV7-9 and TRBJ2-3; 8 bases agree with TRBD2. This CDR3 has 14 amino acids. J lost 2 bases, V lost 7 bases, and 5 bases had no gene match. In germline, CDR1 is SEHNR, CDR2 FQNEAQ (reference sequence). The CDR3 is CASKRGGNTDTQYF. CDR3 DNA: TGTGCCAGCAAGCGCGGGGGGAACACAGATACGCAGTATTTT.

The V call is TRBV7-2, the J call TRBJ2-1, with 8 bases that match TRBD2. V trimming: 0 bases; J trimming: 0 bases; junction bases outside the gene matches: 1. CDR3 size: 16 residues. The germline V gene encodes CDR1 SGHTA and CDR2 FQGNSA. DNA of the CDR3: TGTGCCAGCAGCTTAGCGGCGGGGGGCTCCTACAATGAGCAGTTCTTC. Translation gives CASSLAAGGSYNEQFF.

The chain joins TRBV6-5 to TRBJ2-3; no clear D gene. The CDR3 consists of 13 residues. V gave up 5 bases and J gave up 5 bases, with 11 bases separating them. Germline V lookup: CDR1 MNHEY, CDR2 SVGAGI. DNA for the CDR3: TGTGCCAGCAGTCGTCCCCCGGTAGATACGCAGTATTTT. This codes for CASSRPPVDTQYF.

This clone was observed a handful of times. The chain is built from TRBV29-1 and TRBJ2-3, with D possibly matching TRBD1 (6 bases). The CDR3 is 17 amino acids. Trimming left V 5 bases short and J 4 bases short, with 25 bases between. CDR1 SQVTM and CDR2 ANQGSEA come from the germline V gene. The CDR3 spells CSVSRGRRFGVADTQYF. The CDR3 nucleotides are TGCAGCGTTTCCAGGGGTCGTAGGTTCGGAGTAGCAGATACGCAGTATTTT.

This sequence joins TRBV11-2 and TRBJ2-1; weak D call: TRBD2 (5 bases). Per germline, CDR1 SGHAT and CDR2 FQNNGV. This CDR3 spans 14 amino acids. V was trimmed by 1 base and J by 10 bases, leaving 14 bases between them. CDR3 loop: CASSLGEISSEQFF. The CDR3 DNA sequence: TGTGCCAGCAGCTTAGGGGAGATTAGCAGCGAGCAGTTCTTC.

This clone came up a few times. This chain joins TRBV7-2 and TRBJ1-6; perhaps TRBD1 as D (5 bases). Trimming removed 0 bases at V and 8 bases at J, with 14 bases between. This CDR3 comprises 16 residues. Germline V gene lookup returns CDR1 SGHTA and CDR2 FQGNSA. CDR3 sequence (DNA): TGTGCCAGCAGCTTAGCCCGGGGCAGAGGGGATTCACCCCTCCACTTT. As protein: CASSLARGRGDSPLHF.

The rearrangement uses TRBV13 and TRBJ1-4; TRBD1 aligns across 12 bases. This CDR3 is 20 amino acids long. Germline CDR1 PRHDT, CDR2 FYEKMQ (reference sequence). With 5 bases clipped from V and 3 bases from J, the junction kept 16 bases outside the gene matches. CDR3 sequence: CASSPSDPGQGATANEKLFF. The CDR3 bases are TGTGCCAGCAGCCCCTCGGACCCGGGACAGGGGGCGACGGCTAATGAAAAACTGTTTTTT.

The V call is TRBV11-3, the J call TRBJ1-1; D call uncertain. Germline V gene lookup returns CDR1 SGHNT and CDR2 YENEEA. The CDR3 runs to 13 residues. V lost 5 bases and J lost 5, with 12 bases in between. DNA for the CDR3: TGTGCCAGCAGCATTTCTTCGGGTACTGAAGCTTTCTTT. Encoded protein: CASSISSGTEAFF.